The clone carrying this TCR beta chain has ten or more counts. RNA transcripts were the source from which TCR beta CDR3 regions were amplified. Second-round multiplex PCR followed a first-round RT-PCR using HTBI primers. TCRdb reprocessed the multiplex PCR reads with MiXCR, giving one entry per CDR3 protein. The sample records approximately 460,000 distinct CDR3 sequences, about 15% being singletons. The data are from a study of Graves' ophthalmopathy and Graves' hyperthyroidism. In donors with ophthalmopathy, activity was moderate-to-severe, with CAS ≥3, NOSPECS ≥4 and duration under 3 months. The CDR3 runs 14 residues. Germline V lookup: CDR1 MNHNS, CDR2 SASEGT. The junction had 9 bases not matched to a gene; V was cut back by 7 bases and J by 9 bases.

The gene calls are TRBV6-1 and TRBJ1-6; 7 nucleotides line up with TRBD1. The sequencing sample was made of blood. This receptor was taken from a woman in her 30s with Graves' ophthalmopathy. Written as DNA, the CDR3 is TGTGCCAGCAAGACAGGGAGCTCGGGTTCACCCCTCCACTTT. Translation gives CASKTGSSGSPLHF.